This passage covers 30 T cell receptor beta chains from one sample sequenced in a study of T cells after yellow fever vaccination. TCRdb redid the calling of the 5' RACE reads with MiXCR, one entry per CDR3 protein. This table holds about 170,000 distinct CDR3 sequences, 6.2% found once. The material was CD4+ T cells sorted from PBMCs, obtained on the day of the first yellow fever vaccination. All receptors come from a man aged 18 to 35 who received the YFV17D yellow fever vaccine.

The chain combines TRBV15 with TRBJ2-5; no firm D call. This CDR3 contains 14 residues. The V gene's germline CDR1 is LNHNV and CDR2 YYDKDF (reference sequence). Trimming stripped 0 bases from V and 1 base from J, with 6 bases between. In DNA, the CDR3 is TGTGCCACCAGCAGAGACAGGATCCAAGAGACCCAGTACTTC. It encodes CATSRDRIQETQYF.

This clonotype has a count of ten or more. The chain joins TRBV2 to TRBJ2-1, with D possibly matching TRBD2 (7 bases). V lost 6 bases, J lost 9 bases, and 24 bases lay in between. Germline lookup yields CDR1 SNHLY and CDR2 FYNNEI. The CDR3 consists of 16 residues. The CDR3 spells CASRPPLWGGAFEQFF. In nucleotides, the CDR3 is TGTGCCAGCAGACCTCCCCTCTGGGGGGGGGCCTTTGAGCAGTTCTTC.

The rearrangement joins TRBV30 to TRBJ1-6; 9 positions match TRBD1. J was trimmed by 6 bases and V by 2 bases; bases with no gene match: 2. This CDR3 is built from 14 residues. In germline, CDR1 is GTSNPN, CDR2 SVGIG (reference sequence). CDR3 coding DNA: TGTGCCTGGAGTACGACAGGGGGTAATTCACCCCTCCACTTT. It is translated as CAWSTTGGNSPLHF.

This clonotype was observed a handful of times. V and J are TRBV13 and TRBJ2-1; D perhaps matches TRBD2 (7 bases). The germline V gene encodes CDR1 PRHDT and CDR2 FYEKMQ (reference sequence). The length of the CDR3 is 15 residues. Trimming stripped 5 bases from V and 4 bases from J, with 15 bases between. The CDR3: CASSPGGRVYNEQFF. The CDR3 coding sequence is TGTGCCAGCAGCCCCGGGGGGCGGGTTTACAATGAGCAGTTCTTC.

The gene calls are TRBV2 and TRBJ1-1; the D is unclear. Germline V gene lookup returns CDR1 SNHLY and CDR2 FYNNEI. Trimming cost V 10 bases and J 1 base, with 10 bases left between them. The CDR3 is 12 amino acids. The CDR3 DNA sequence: TGTGCCACCCGTCAGTCGAACACTGAAGCTTTCTTT. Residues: CATRQSNTEAFF.

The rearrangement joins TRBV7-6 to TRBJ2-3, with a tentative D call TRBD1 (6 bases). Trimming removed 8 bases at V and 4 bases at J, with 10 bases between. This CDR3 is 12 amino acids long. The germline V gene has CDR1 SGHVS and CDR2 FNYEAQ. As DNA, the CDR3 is TGTGCCAGCTCCAAGGGGGCAGATACGCAGTATTTT. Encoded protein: CASSKGADTQYF.

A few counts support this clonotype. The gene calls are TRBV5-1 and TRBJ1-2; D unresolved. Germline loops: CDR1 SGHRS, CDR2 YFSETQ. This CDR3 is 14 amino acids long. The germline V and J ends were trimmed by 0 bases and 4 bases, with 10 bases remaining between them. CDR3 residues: CASSLEGLSYGYTF. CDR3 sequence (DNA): TGCGCCAGCAGCTTGGAGGGCCTCTCCTATGGCTACACCTTC.

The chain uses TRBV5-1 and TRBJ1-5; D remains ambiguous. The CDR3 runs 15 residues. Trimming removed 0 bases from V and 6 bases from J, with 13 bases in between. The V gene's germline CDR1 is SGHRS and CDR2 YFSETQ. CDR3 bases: TGCGCCAGCAGCTTGGATGGGCAGGAAGGTCAGCCCCAGCATTTT. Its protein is CASSLDGQEGQPQHF. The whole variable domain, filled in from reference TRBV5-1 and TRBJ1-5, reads KAGVTQTPRYLIKTRGQQVTLSCSPISGHRSVSWYQQTPGQGLQFLFEYFSETQRNKGNFPGRFSGRQFSNSRSEMNVSTLELGDSALYLCASSLDGQEGQPQHFGDGTRLSIL.

DNA for the CDR3: TGTGCCAGCAGCCCCCGGCAGCCCTCCAACTATGGCTACACCTTC. Residues: CASSPRQPSNYGYTF. J is TRBJ1-2 and V is TRBV3-1; D not resolved. Germline V lookup: CDR1 LGHDT, CDR2 YNNKEL (reference sequence). The CDR3 covers 15 residues. The ends were cut back, 4 bases at V and 2 bases at J, with 14 bases in the middle.

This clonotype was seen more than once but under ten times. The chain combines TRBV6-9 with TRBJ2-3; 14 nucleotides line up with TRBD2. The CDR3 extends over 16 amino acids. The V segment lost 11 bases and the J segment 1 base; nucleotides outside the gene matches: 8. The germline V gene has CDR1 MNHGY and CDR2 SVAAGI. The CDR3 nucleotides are TGTGCCCGACGGACTAGCGGGGGGCGGGGCACAGATACGCAGTATTTT. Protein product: CARRTSGGRGTDTQYF.

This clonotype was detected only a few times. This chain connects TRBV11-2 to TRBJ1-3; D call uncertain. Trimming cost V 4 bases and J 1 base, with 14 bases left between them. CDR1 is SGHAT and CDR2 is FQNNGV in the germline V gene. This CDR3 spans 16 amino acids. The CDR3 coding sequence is TGTGCCAGCAGCTCGCGTTCCTCGGGATCTGGAAACACCATATATTTT. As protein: CASSSRSSGSGNTIYF.

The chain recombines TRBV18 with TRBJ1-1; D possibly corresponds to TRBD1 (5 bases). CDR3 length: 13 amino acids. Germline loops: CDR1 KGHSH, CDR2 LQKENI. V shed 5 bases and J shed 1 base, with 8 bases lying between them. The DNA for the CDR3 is TGTGCCAGCTCATCAACAGGGAACACTGAAGCTTTCTTT. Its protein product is CASSSTGNTEAFF.

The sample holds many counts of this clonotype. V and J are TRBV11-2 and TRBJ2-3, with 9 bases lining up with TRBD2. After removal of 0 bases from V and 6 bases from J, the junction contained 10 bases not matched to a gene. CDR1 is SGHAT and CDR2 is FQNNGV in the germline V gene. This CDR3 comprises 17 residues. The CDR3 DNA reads TGTGCCAGCAGCTTAGATCGGTCAGCGGGGGGTCGGGATACGCAGTATTTT. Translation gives CASSLDRSAGGRDTQYF.

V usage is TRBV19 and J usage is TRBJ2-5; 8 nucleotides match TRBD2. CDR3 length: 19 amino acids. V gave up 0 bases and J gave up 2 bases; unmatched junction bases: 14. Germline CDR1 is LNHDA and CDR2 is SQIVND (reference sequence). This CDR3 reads CASSIDLALGGDPQETQYF. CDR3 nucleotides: TGTGCCAGTAGTATAGACTTGGCCCTCGGGGGGGACCCTCAAGAGACCCAGTACTTC.

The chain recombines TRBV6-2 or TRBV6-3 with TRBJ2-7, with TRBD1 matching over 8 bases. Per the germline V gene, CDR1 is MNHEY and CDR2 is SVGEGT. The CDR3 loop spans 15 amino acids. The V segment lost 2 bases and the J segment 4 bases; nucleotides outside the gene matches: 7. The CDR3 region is CASSYGGTGRYEQYV. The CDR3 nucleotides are TGTGCCAGCAGTTACGGAGGGACAGGCCGATACGAGCAGTACGTC.

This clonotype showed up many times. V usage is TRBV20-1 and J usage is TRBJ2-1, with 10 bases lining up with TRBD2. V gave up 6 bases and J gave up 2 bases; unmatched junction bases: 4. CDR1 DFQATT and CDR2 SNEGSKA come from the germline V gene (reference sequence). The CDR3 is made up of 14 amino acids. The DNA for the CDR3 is TGCAGTGCCATACTAGCGGGGACCTACAATGAGCAGTTCTTC. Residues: CSAILAGTYNEQFF.

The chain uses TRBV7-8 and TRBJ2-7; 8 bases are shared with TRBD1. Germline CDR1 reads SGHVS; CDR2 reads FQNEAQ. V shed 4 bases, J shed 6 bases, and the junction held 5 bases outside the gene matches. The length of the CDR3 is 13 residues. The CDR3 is CASSYNDRGEQYF. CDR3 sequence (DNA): TGTGCCAGCAGCTACAATGACAGGGGCGAGCAGTACTTC.

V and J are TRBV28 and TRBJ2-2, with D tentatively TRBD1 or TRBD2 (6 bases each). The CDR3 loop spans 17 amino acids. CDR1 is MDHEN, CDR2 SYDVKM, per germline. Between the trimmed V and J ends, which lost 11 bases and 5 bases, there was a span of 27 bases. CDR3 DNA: TGTGCCGGATCGCCGGGCCGAGGGGGGTTAGGGACCGGGGAGCTGTTTTTT. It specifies CAGSPGRGGLGTGELFF.

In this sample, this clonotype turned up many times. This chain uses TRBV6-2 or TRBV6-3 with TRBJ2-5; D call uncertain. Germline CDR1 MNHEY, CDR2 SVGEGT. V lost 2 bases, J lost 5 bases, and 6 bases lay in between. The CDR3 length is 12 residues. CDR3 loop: CASSYTAETQYF. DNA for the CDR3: TGTGCCAGCAGTTACACAGCGGAGACCCAGTACTTC.

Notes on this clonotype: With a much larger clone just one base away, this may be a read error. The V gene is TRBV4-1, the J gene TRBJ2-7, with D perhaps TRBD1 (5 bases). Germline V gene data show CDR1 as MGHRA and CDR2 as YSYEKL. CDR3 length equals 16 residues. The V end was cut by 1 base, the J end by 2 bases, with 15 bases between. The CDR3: CASSQGPRANTYEQYF. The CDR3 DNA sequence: TGCGCCAGCAGCCAAGGTCCCAGGGCGAACACCTACGAGCAGTACTTC.

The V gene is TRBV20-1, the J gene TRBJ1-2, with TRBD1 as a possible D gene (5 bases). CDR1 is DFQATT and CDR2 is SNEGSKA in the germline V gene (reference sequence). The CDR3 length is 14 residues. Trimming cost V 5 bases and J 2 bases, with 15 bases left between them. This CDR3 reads CSAGVLGGNYGYTF. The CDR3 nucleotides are TGCAGTGCTGGGGTTTTGGGGGGAAACTATGGCTACACCTTC.

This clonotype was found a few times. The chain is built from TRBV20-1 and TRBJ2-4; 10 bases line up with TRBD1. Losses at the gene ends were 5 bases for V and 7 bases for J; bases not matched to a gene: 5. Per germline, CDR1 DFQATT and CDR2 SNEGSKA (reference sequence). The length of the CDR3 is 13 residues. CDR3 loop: CSAPTGGTNIQYF. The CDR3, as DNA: TGCAGTGCTCCGACAGGGGGCACGAACATTCAGTACTTC.

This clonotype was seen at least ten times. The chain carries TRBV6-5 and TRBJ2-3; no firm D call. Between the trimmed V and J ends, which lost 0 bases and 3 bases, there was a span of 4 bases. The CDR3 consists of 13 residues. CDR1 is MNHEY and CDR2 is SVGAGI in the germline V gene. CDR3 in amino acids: CASSYSITDTQYF. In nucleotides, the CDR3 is TGTGCCAGCAGTTACTCTATTACAGATACGCAGTATTTT.

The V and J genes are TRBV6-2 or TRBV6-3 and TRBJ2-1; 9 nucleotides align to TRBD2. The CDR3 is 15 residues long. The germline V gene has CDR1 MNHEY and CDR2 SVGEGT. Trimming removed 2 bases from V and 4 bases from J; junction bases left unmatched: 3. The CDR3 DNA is TGTGCCAGCAGTTACCAAGCGGGGGGTTACAATGAGCAGTTCTTC. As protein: CASSYQAGGYNEQFF.

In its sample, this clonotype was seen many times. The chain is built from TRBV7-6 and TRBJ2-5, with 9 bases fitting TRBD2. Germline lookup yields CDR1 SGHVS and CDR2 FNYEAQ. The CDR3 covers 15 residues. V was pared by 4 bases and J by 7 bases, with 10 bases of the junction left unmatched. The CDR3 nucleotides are TGTGCCAGCAGCTCAACACTCCTTAGCGGGGGGACCCAGTACTTC. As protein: CASSSTLLSGGTQYF.

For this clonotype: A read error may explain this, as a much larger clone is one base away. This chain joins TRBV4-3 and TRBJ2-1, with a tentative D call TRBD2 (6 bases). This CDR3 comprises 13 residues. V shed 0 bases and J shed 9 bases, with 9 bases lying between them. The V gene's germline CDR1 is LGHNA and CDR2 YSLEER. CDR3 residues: CASSQELRGEQFF. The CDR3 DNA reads TGCGCCAGCAGCCAAGAGTTGCGGGGTGAGCAGTTCTTC.

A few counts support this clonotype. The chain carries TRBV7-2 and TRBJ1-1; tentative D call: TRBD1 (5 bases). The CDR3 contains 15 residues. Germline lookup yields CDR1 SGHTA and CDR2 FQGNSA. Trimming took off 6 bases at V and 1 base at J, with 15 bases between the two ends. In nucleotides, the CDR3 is TGTGCCAGCAGTTGGGGTGGGGGGTCGAACACTGAAGCTTTCTTT. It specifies CASSWGGGSNTEAFF.

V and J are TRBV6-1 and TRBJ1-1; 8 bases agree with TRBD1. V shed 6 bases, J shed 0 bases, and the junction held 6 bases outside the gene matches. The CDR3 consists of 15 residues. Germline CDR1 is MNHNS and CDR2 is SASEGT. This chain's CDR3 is CASRGQAGLNTEAFF. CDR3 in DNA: TGTGCCAGCAGGGGACAGGCCGGGTTGAACACTGAAGCTTTCTTT.

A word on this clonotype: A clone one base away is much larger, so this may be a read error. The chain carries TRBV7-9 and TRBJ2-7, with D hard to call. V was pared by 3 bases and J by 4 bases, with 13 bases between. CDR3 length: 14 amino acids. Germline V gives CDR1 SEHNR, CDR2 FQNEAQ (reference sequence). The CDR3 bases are TGTGCCAGCAGCTTGGAAGAAACAAGGTACGAGCAGTACTTC. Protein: CASSLEETRYEQYF.

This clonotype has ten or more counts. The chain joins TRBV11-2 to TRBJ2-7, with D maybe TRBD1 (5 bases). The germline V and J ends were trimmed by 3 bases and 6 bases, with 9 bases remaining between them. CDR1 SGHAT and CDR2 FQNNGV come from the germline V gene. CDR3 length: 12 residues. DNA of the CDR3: TGTGCCAGCAGCTTCATTAGGGGCGAGCAGTACTTC. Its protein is CASSFIRGEQYF.